This is a list of T cell receptor beta chains from one sample in a study of T-cell reconstitution after alpha-beta-depleted transplantation in children. Using its own MiXCR run on the PCR reads, TCRdb lists one record per CDR3 protein. This sample has around 300,000 distinct CDR3 sequences, with 6.5% to 9% found just once. This sample comprised peripheral blood, obtained 360 days after TCRalphabeta/CD19-depleted stem cell transplant. These receptors were taken from a female patient aged 2 to 10 who had a stem cell transplant for Fanconi anemia, so the T cells may come from the graft donor. CDR3s include the opening cysteine and the closing phenylalanine or tryptophan. D genes are given only for firm matches. Part of the rows lack a size; the others show once, few, many or a class for expanded clones.

d_call | clone_size | j_call | v_call | cdr3_aa | cdr3_nt
TRBD1 | many | TRBJ1-4 | TRBV6-5 | CASSFPDRGYEKLFF | TGTGCCAGCAGTTTTCCTGACAGGGGGTACGAAAAACTGTTTTTT
. | few | TRBJ2-7 | TRBV30 | CAWNKGSLYEQYF | TGTGCCTGGAATAAGGGGTCGCTTTACGAGCAGTACTTC
. | many | TRBJ2-2 | TRBV12-3/TRBV12-4 | CATLRGTGELFF | TGTGCCACGCTTAGGGGCACCGGGGAGCTGTTTTTT
. | many | TRBJ2-4 | TRBV20-1 | CSASRPAKNIQYF | TGCAGTGCTAGTAGACCGGCCAAAAACATTCAGTACTTC
. | . | TRBJ1-1 | TRBV11-1 | CASSARGGRNTEAFF | TGTGCCAGCAGCGCCCGAGGGGGACGGAACACTGAAGCTTTCTTT
. | many | TRBJ1-1 | TRBV15 | CATRRDSLNTEAFF | TGTGCCACCAGGAGAGACAGCCTGAACACTGAAGCTTTCTTT
. | many | TRBJ2-1 | TRBV7-8 | CASSPRTDNEQFF | TGTGCCAGCAGCCCGAGGACGGACAATGAGCAGTTCTTC
. | many | TRBJ1-1 | TRBV6-5 | CASSYMEGWTEAFF | TGTGCCAGCAGTTACATGGAAGGGTGGACTGAAGCTTTCTTT
TRBD2 | . | TRBJ2-1 | TRBV2 | CAICLRLVKIAGRNEQFF | TGTGCCATCTGTTTAAGGTTGGTGAAGATAGCGGGACGCAATGAGCAGTTCTTC
TRBD1 | many | TRBJ2-3 | TRBV6-2/TRBV6-3 | CASSLGTGLYTDTQYF | TGTGCCAGCAGTCTCGGGACAGGGTTGTACACAGATACGCAGTATTTT
TRBD2 | many | TRBJ2-3 | TRBV3-1 | CASSPGASGTDTQYF | TGTGCCAGCAGTCCTGGGGCTAGCGGGACAGATACGCAGTATTTT
TRBD1 | few | TRBJ2-6 | TRBV2 | CASSEFLSGRGLAGANVLTF | TGTGCCAGCAGTGAATTTTTGTCAGGCAGGGGGCTGGCAGGGGCCAACGTCCTGACTTTC
TRBD1 | many | TRBJ2-7 | TRBV29-1 | CSTRDSYYEQYF | TGCAGCACTCGGGACAGCTACTACGAGCAGTACTTC
. | many | TRBJ1-1 | TRBV5-6 | CASSSRPTEAFF | TGTGCCAGCTCCTCAAGGCCCACTGAAGCTTTCTTT
. | few | TRBJ2-7 | TRBV5-1 | CASSRDGRSYEQYF | TGCGCCAGCAGCCGGGACGGCCGCTCCTACGAGCAGTACTTC
. | many | TRBJ2-7 | TRBV4-2 | CASSQGRRLDRSYEQYF | TGTGCCAGCAGCCAAGGTAGAAGACTCGACAGGTCCTACGAGCAGTACTTC
TRBD1 | many | TRBJ2-3 | TRBV4-2 | CASSQDYTTPTGGTDTQYF | TGTGCCAGCAGCCAAGATTATACTACTCCGACAGGGGGCACAGATACGCAGTATTTT